This is a list of T cell receptor beta chains from one sample in a study of technical replicates of blood from several donors. This table comes from immunoSEQ multiplex PCR, and its TCRdb copy is limited to in-frame clones, with some not included. Here the sample spans approximately 73,000 clones, approximately 95% being singletons. The sequenced sample consisted of T cells isolated from PBMCs. The receptors stem from a human donor in good health. Each CDR3 is given with its conserved first and last residue. The D gene is left open where the match is weak. Size is omitted from some rows. Given values are once, few, many or a class for expanded clones.

j_call,v_call,d_call,clone_size,cdr3_nt,cdr3_aa
TRBJ1-2,TRBV27,NA,NA,TGTGCCAGCAGTTCTACAGGGTATGGCTACACCTTC,CASSSTGYGYTF
TRBJ2-5,TRBV5-1,NA,NA,TGCGCCAGCAGCTTGGGGCGGGGCGGGGAGACCCAGTACTTC,CASSLGRGGETQYF
TRBJ2-3,TRBV5-1,TRBD2,NA,TGCGCCAGCAGCTTATCCGGGACTAGCAGCGATACGCAGTATTTT,CASSLSGTSSDTQYF
TRBJ2-5,TRBV5-1,NA,NA,TGCGCCAGCAGCTTGAGGGCCGACAGTGCAGAGACCCAGTACTTC,CASSLRADSAETQYF
TRBJ2-2,TRBV7-7,NA,NA,TGTGCCAGCAGCCAGACAGGGGAGGGCGGGGAGCTGTTTTTT,CASSQTGEGGELFF
TRBJ2-2,TRBV19,TRBD2,NA,TGTGCCAGTAGTACGGGAATGTTCAGACTAGCGAGGGAAGGCAACACCGGGGAGCTGTTTTTT,CASSTGMFRLAREGNTGELFF
TRBJ1-1,TRBV27,NA,NA,TGTGCCAGCAGATCCGGAGTGGAAGCTTTCTTT,CASRSGVEAFF
TRBJ1-2,TRBV18,TRBD1,NA,TGTGCCAGCTCAAACCGGGACAGGGGAAACTATGGCTACACCTTC,CASSNRDRGNYGYTF
TRBJ1-5,TRBV19,TRBD1,NA,TGTGCCAGTAGTTACGACAGGGTAGGCAATCAGCCCCAGCATTTT,CASSYDRVGNQPQHF
TRBJ2-3,TRBV5-4,NA,NA,TGTGCCAGCAGGGGCTCCCTAGCAACAGATACGCAGTATTTT,CASRGSLATDTQYF
TRBJ2-1,TRBV9,TRBD2,NA,TGTGCCAGCAGCGTAGGTAGCGGGAGTTACAATGAGCAGTTCTTC,CASSVGSGSYNEQFF
TRBJ2-5,TRBV18,NA,NA,TGTGCCAGCTCACCAGTCGGCAGGGGATTTCAAGAGACCCAGTACTTC,CASSPVGRGFQETQYF
TRBJ1-1,TRBV9,TRBD1,once,TGTGCCAGCAGCGCCGACAGGGGGCCGTACACTGAAGCTTTCTTT,CASSADRGPYTEAFF
TRBJ1-2,TRBV5-6,NA,NA,TGTGCCAGCAGACCCCTTACAGGGACCAACTATGGCTACACCTTC,CASRPLTGTNYGYTF
TRBJ2-7,TRBV6-1,NA,NA,TGTGCCAGCAGTGAAGTGTTGGGCCGAGAGCAGTACTTC,CASSEVLGREQYF
TRBJ1-1,TRBV11-2,NA,NA,TGTGCCAGCAGCTTGCGGCTCGAAGCTTTCTTT,CASSLRLEAFF
TRBJ2-7,TRBV30,NA,NA,TGTGCCTGGAGTTCCGCCTACGAGCAGTACTTC,CAWSSAYEQYF
TRBJ2-1,TRBV28,NA,NA,TGTGCCAGCAGTTTACCCCCCTCCAATGAGCAGTTCTTC,CASSLPPSNEQFF
TRBJ2-2,TRBV7-3,NA,NA,TGTGCCAGCAGCTCCACGGGCCTGAGGGAGAACACCGGGGAGCTGTTTTTT,CASSSTGLRENTGELFF
TRBJ2-5,TRBV7-5,NA,once,TGTGTCAGAAGCTTAGGTCGACTAGTCGGGCGAGAGACCCAGTACTTC,CVRSLGRLVGRETQYF
TRBJ1-2,TRBV5-1,NA,NA,TGCGCCAGCAGCCTTGATTCACAGGGACACTATGGCTACACCTTC,CASSLDSQGHYGYTF
TRBJ1-4,TRBV7-9,NA,NA,TGTGCCAGCAGCCAAAAACAGGGTATTAGAGAAAAACTGTTTTTT,CASSQKQGIREKLFF
TRBJ2-1,TRBV27,NA,NA,TGTGCCAGCCGCGCGTCCGGGAGTCTTCTCCGAAGCTCCTACAATGAGCAGTTCTTC,CASRASGSLLRSSYNEQFF
TRBJ2-2,TRBV4-2,NA,NA,TGTGCCAGCAGCCAAGATCCCGGGAACTGGGAGCTGTTTTTT,CASSQDPGNWELFF
TRBJ1-6,TRBV30,NA,NA,TGTGCCTGGAGTGCTGGGTATGGAGATTCACCCCTCCACTTT,CAWSAGYGDSPLHF
TRBJ1-2,TRBV19,TRBD1,NA,TGTGCCAGTACTCGACAGGGTAATGGCTACACCTTC,CASTRQGNGYTF
TRBJ1-4,TRBV25-1,NA,NA,TGTGCCAGCAGTGCATACACAGGGTTGGGTGAAAAACTGTTTTTT,CASSAYTGLGEKLFF
TRBJ1-1,TRBV28,TRBD1,NA,TGTGCCAGCAGTTTCCGAACCCCGGACAGGGGCACTGAAGCTTTCTTT,CASSFRTPDRGTEAFF
TRBJ2-5,TRBV19,NA,NA,TGTGCCAGTAGTGCTCGACAGGTCCAAGAGACCCAGTACTTC,CASSARQVQETQYF
TRBJ1-3,TRBV6-6,TRBD1,NA,TGTGCCAGCAGCCTGGACAGGGAGAGCTCTGGAAACACCATATATTTT,CASSLDRESSGNTIYF
TRBJ2-1,TRBV10-1,NA,NA,TGCGCCAGCAGTGAGTCGATAGCCTACAATGAGCAGTTCTTC,CASSESIAYNEQFF
TRBJ1-4,TRBV16,NA,NA,TGTGCCAGCAGCCAATCGACGTGGGCCGAAGAAAAACTGTTTTTT,CASSQSTWAEEKLFF
TRBJ2-3,TRBV10-3,TRBD2,NA,TGTGCCATCAGCTCTAGCGGGAGTTCAGATACGCAGTATTTT,CAISSSGSSDTQYF
TRBJ2-5,TRBV14,NA,NA,TGTGCCAGCAGCCTCCTAGGGAGGGAGACCCAGTACTTC,CASSLLGRETQYF
TRBJ2-7,TRBV7-8,NA,NA,TGTGCCAGCAGCAGACCCGGGGTTGGCCACGAGCAGTACTTC,CASSRPGVGHEQYF
TRBJ1-2,TRBV7-3,NA,NA,TGTGCCAGCAGCCTTGAGAGAAACTATGGCTACACCTTC,CASSLERNYGYTF
TRBJ2-3,TRBV4-2,NA,once,TGTGCCAGCAGCCAAGAACCATTCGTGGGAGTGGATACGCAGTATTTT,CASSQEPFVGVDTQYF
TRBJ1-1,TRBV28,NA,NA,TGTGCCAGCAGGATATTCGCGGATGAAGCTTTCTTT,CASRIFADEAFF
TRBJ2-2,TRBV5-4,TRBD2,NA,TGTGCCAGCAGCTTGTTACTAGCGACGAACACCGGGGAGCTGTTTTTT,CASSLLLATNTGELFF
TRBJ1-1,TRBV7-9,TRBD1,NA,TGTGCCAGCAGCTTAGCCGCAGGGGGAACTGAAGCTTTCTTT,CASSLAAGGTEAFF
TRBJ1-1,TRBV18,TRBD1,NA,TGTGCCAGCTCACCACTAGAAGGACAGGGGACTGAAGCTTTCTTT,CASSPLEGQGTEAFF
TRBJ1-5,TRBV6-5,NA,NA,TGTGCCAGCAGGCAGGGCTATAGCAATCAGCCCCAGCATTTT,CASRQGYSNQPQHF
TRBJ2-5,TRBV7-9,NA,once,TGTGCCAGCAGCTTGCAAGGTGGGCCAGGAGAGACCCAGTACTTC,CASSLQGGPGETQYF
TRBJ1-2,TRBV28,NA,once,TGTGCCAGCAGTTTAACTATAAGAGCTAACTATGGCTACACCTTC,CASSLTIRANYGYTF
TRBJ1-5,TRBV29-1,TRBD1,NA,TGCAGCGTAACCGGGACAGGCTTCAATCAGCCCCAGCATTTT,CSVTGTGFNQPQHF
TRBJ2-7,TRBV5-1,TRBD1,NA,TGCGCCAGCAGCTTGGTGACAGGGGGATACGAGCAGTACTTC,CASSLVTGGYEQYF
TRBJ2-2,TRBV5-1,TRBD1,NA,TGCGCCAGCAGCTTTTCGGCCCAGGACAGGGTGGACACCGGGGAGCTGTTTTTT,CASSFSAQDRVDTGELFF
TRBJ1-4,TRBV18,NA,NA,TGTGCCAGCTCACCAGGAGGAGAAAAACTGTTTTTT,CASSPGGEKLFF
TRBJ2-7,TRBV5-1,TRBD2,NA,TGCGCCAGCAGATCTACCCCCTCTAGCGGGAGGGATAACGAGCAGTACTTC,CASRSTPSSGRDNEQYF
TRBJ1-4,TRBV7-8,TRBD1,NA,TGTGCCAGCAGCATCACAGGGGGCCATGAAAAACTGTTTTTT,CASSITGGHEKLFF
TRBJ2-3,TRBV9,TRBD2,NA,TGTGCCAGCAGCCGGACTAGCGGGACGCAGTATTTT,CASSRTSGTQYF
TRBJ2-1,TRBV6-4,NA,NA,TGTGCCAGCAGTGAGTACAGCTCCTACAATGAGCAGTTCTTC,CASSEYSSYNEQFF
TRBJ2-1,TRBV5-1,TRBD2,NA,TGCGCCAGCAGTCCGAGCGGGAGATGGGTGAATGAGCAGTTCTTC,CASSPSGRWVNEQFF
TRBJ2-7,TRBV11-2,TRBD1,NA,TGTGCCAGCAGTATGACAGGGGCCGAGCAGTACTTC,CASSMTGAEQYF
TRBJ2-1,TRBV7-6,NA,NA,TGTGCCAGCAGCTTAGTTCAGGGTTCGCACAATGAGCAGTTCTTC,CASSLVQGSHNEQFF